A selection of T cell receptor beta chains follows, all from one sample in a study of siplizumab effects on memory and regulatory T cells. Repertoires were generated with immunoSEQ multiplex PCR, while TCRdb's copy carries only in-frame clones and drops some. The sample has approximately 50,000 clones; nearly 95% are singletons. Material for sequencing was CD8+ T cells sorted from blood. These receptors were taken from a human donor in good health. Each CDR3 is given with its conserved first and last residue. Each record gives: V gene, D gene, J gene, clone size, CDR3 DNA, CDR3 protein. A D gene is named only where the DNA matches it firmly. Clone size is stated in some rows and not others, as once, few, many or a class when expanded.

TRBV7-9	NA	TRBJ1-3	NA	TGTGCCAGCGGCCCCATGTCCGCCATATATTTT	CASGPMSAIYF
TRBV6-1	NA	TRBJ2-7	NA	TGTGCCAGCAGTGAACCCGCAGGGGCGGGTAGCGAGCAGTACTTC	CASSEPAGAGSEQYF
TRBV19	NA	TRBJ2-2	NA	TGTGCCAGTAGTATCAAGGCCGGGGAGCTGTTTTTT	CASSIKAGELFF
TRBV27	TRBD2	TRBJ2-3	NA	TGTGCCGGCAGTTTATATTCTCGGGCTAGCGGGCAACGTAGCACAGATACGCAGTATTTT	CAGSLYSRASGQRSTDTQYF
TRBV4-1	TRBD2	TRBJ2-7	NA	TGCGCCAGCAGCCAATTTAGCGGGGGAGCCTACGAGCAGTACTTC	CASSQFSGGAYEQYF
TRBV6-5	NA	TRBJ2-7	NA	TGTGCCAGCAGTTATCAGGGGTCCTACGAGCAGTACTTC	CASSYQGSYEQYF
TRBV5-5	NA	TRBJ1-2	few	TGTGCCAGCACCATGTCCGGCGTGGAATATGGCTACACCTTC	CASTMSGVEYGYTF
TRBV11-2	TRBD2	TRBJ2-7	NA	TGTGCCAGCAGCCAGCTTCGGGAGGGCTCCTACGAGCAGTACTTC	CASSQLREGSYEQYF
TRBV19	NA	TRBJ1-5	few	TGTGCCAGTAGTAAGTGGGGTCAGGGCAATCAGCCCCAGCATTTT	CASSKWGQGNQPQHF
TRBV30	NA	TRBJ2-7	once	TGTGCCTGGAAAGGCCCCTGGTACGAGCAGTACTTC	CAWKGPWYEQYF
TRBV7-9	NA	TRBJ1-1	few	TGTGCCAGCAGCTTAGGATCCAGGGAAGCTTTCTTT	CASSLGSREAFF
TRBV19	NA	TRBJ2-2	NA	TGTGCCAGTAGAGCCGGGGAGCTGTTTTTT	CASRAGELFF
TRBV28	NA	TRBJ2-7	NA	TGTGCCAGCAGTTTAGACCGAGGTGGCAGCTTTAGGGGCGAGCAGTACTTC	CASSLDRGGSFRGEQYF
TRBV25-1	NA	TRBJ2-3	NA	TGTGCCAGCAGTGAATCTCGCAGGCCAAGCACAGATACGCAGTATTTT	CASSESRRPSTDTQYF
TRBV4-2	NA	TRBJ2-1	once	TGTGCCAGCAGCCAAGGCGGAAGCGGGCAGTTCTTC	CASSQGGSGQFF
TRBV29-1	NA	TRBJ2-2	NA	TGCAGCGTTGTCCCCGGGACGACGGCTAGTGAGGACACCGGGGAGCTGTTTTTT	CSVVPGTTASEDTGELFF
TRBV6-5	NA	TRBJ1-6	once	TGTGCCAGCAGTTACCCCAATTCACCCCTCCACTTT	CASSYPNSPLHF
TRBV28	TRBD1	TRBJ1-2	NA	TGTGCCAGCAGTTTGACCGGGACAGCTAACTATGGCTACACCTTC	CASSLTGTANYGYTF
TRBV6-1	NA	TRBJ1-5	NA	TGTGCCAGCAATCAGGGGCGCATGTCAGACCAGCCCCAGCATTTT	CASNQGRMSDQPQHF
TRBV7-9	TRBD2	TRBJ2-5	NA	TGTGCCAGCAGTTCGGGACTAGCGGGACTTCAAGAGACCCAGTACTTC	CASSSGLAGLQETQYF
TRBV7-8	NA	TRBJ1-1	once	TGTGCCAGCAGCGGGGGGTCCGATGCTTTCTTT	CASSGGSDAFF